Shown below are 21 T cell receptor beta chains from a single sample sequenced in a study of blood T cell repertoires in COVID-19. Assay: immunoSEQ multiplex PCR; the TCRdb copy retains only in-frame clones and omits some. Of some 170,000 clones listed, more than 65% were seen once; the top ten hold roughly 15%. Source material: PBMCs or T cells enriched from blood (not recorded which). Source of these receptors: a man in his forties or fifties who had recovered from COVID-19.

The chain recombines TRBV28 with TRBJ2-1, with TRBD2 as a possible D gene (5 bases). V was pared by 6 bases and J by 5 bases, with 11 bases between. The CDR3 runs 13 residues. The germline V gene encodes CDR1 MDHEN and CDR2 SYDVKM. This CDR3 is CASSTRTHNEQFF. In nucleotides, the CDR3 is TGTGCCAGCAGCACTAGAACGCACAATGAGCAGTTCTTC.

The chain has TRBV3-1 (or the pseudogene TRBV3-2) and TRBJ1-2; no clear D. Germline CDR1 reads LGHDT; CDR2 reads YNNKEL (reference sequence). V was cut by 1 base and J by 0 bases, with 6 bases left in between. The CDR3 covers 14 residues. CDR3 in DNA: TGTGCCAGCAGCCAAGTATCAGCTAACTATGGCTACACCTTC. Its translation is CASSQVSANYGYTF.

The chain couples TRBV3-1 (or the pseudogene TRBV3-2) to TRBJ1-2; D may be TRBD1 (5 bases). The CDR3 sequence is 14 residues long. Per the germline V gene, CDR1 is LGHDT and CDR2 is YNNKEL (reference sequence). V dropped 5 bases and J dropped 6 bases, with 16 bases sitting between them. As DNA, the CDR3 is TGTGCCAGCAGCTCTTTTAGGGGAAGGGATGGCTACACCTTC. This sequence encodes CASSSFRGRDGYTF.

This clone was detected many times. The CDR3 DNA sequence: TGTGCCAGCAGCCCCCCCGGTAGGAGGGACTCTGGAAACACCATATATTTT. This codes for CASSPPGRRDSGNTIYF. The rearrangement links TRBV7-9 to TRBJ1-3; the D is unclear. In germline, CDR1 is SEHNR, CDR2 FQNEAQ (reference sequence). This CDR3 is built from 17 residues. Trimming removed 5 bases from V and 0 bases from J, with 17 bases in between.

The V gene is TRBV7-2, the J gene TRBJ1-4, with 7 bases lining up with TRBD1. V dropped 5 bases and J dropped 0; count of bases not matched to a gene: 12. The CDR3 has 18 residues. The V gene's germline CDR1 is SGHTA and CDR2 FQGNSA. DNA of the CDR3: TGTGCCAGCAGCCCACCGGGACAGCCACTAGCAACTAATGAAAAACTGTTTTTT. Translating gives CASSPPGQPLATNEKLFF.

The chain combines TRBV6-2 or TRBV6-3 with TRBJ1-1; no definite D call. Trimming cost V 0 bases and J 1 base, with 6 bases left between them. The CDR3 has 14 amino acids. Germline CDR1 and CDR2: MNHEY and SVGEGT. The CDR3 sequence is CASSYSGRNTEAFF. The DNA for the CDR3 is TGTGCCAGCAGTTACTCAGGGAGGAACACTGAAGCTTTCTTT.

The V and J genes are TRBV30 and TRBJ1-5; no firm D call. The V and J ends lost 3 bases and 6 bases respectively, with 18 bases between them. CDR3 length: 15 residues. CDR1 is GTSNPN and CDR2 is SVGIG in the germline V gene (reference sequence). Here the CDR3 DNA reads TGTGCCTGGAGGACAACCGGGCAGAGCGGTCAGCCCCAGCATTTT. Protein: CAWRTTGQSGQPQHF.

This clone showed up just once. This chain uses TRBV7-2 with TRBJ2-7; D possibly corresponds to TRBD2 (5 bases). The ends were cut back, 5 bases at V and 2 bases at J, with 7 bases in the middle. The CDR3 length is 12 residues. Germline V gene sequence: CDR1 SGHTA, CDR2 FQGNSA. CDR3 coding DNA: TGTGCCAGCAGCCTCGGGGCCTACGAGCAGTACTTC. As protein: CASSLGAYEQYF.

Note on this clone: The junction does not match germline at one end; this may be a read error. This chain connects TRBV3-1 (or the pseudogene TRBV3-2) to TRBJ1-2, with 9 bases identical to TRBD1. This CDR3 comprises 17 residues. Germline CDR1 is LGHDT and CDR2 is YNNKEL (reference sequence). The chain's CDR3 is CASSQRLAGQGNHGYTF. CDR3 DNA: TGTGCCAGCAGCCAAAGGTTGGCGGGACAGGGAAATCATGGCTATACCTTC.

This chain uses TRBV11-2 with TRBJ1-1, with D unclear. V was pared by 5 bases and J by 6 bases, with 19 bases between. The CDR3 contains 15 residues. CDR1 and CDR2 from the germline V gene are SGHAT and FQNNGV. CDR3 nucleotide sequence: TGTGCCAGCAGCCCGGAACAGATTCCCGTGGCTGAAGCTTTCTTT. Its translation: CASSPEQIPVAEAFF.

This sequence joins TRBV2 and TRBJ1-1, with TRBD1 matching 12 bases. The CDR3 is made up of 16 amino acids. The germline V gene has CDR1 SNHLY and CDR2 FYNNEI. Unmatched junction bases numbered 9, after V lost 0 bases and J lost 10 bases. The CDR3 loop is CASSEAPGQGAWRAFF. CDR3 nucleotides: TGTGCCAGCAGTGAAGCCCCGGGACAGGGGGCTTGGAGAGCTTTCTTT.

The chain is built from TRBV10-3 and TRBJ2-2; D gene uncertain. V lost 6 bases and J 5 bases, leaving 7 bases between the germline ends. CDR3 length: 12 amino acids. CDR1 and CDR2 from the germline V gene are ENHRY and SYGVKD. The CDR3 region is CAISPRTGELFF. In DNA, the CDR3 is TGTGCCATCAGCCCGCGTACCGGGGAGCTGTTTTTT.

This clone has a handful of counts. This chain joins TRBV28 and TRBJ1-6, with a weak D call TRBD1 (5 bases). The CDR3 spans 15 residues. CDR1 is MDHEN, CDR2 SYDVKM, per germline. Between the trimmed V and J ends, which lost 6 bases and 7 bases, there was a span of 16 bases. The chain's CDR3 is CASRSQGIGNSPLHF. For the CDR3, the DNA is TGTGCCAGCAGGAGTCAGGGTATCGGCAATTCACCCCTCCACTTT.

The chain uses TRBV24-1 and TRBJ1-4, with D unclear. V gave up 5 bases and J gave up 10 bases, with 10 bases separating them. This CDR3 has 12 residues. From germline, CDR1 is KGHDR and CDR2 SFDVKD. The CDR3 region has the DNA TGTGCCACCAGTGCCCCCAGTGGAAAACTGTTTTTT. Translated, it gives CATSAPSGKLFF.

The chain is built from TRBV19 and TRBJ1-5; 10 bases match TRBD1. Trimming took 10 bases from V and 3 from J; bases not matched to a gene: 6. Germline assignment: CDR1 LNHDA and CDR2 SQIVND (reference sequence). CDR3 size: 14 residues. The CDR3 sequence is CATAGQGNNQPQHF. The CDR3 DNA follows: TGTGCCACCGCGGGACAGGGGAACAATCAGCCCCAGCATTTT. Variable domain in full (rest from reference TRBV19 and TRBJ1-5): DGGITQSPKYLFRKEGQNVTLSCEQNLNHDAMYWYRQDPGQGLRLIYYSQIVNDFQKGDIAEGYSVSREKKESFPLTVTSAQKNPTAFYLCATAGQGNNQPQHFGDGTRLSIL.

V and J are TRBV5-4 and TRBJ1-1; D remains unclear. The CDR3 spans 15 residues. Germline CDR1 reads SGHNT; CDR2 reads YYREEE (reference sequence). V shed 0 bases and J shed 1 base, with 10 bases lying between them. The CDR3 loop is CASSLASSGNTEAFF. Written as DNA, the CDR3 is TGTGCCAGCAGCTTGGCCTCTTCAGGGAACACTGAAGCTTTCTTT.

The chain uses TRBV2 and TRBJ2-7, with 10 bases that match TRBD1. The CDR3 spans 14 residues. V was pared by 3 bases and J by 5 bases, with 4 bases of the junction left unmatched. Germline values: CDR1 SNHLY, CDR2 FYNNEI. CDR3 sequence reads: CASSEDRGEDEQYF. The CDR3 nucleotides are TGTGCCAGCAGTGAGGACAGGGGGGAGGACGAGCAGTACTTC.

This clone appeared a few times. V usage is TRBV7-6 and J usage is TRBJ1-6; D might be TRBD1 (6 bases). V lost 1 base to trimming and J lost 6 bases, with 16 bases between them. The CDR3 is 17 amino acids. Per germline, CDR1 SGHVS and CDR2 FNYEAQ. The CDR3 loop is CASSLVGRGRSNSPLHF. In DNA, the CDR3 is TGTGCCAGCAGCTTAGTGGGCAGGGGAAGGAGTAATTCACCCCTCCACTTT.

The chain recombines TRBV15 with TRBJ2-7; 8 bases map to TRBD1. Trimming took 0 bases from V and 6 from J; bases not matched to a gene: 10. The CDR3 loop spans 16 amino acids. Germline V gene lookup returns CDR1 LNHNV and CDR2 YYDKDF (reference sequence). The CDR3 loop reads CATSRDRMDRAPEQYF. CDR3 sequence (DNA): TGTGCCACCAGCAGAGATCGTATGGACAGGGCGCCCGAGCAGTACTTC.

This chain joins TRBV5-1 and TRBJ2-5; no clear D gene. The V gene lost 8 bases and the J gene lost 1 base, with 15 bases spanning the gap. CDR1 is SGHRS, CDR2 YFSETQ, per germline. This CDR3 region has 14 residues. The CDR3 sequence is CASKTVGGQETQYF. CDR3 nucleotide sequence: TGCGCCAGTAAAACCGTCGGCGGCCAAGAGACCCAGTACTTC.

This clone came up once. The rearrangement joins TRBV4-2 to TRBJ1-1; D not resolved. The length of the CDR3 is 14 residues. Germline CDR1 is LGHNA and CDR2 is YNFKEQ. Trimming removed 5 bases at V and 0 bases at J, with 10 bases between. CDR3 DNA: TGTGCCAGCAGCACCCCAGTTATGAACACTGAAGCTTTCTTT. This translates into CASSTPVMNTEAFF.